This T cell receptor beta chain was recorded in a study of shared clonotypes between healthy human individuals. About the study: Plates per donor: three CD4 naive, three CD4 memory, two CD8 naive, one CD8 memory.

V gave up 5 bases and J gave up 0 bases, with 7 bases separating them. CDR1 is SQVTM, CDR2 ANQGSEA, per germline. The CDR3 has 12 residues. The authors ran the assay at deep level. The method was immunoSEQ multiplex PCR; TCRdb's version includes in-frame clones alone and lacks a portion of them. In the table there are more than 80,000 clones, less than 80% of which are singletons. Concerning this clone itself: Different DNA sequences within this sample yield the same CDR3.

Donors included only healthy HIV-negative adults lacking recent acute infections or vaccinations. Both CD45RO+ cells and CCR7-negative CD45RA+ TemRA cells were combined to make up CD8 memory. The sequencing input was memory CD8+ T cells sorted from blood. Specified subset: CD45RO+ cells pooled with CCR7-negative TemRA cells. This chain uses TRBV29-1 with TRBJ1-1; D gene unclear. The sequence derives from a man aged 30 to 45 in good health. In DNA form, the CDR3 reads TGCAGCGTTACCCTTATGAACACTGAAGCTTTCTTT. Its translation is CSVTLMNTEAFF.